Shown below are 28 T cell receptor beta chains from a single sample sequenced in a study of regulatory T cells in long-lasting Graves disease. As to time point: persistent/refractory GD, antithyroid drugs over 5 years with positive TRAb. Construction of the TCR library relied on RNA isolated from PBMCs. In building TCR beta libraries, iRepertoire HTBI primers were used together with Arm-PCR of CDR3 regions. TCRdb recomputed calls from the multiplex PCR reads with MiXCR, one row per CDR3 protein. This table holds hundreds of thousands of distinct CDR3 sequences, around 21% found once. The sample here was peripheral blood mononuclear cells (PBMCs), taken when the disease was refractory, from a patient treated with antithyroid drugs. The receptors come from a female donor with Graves disease.

This sequence joins TRBV19 and TRBJ1-4; possible D gene TRBD1, 5 bases. V was pared by 5 bases and J by 9 bases, with 16 bases between. This CDR3 region has 14 residues. CDR1 is LNHDA and CDR2 is SQIVND in the germline V gene (reference sequence). CDR3 protein: CASSLSGPGKKLFF. CDR3 sequence (DNA): TGTGCCAGTAGTCTATCAGGGCCGGGGAAAAAACTGTTTTTT.

The genes are TRBV19 and TRBJ2-7, with 9 bases lining up with TRBD2. CDR3 length: 16 amino acids. Germline CDR1 is LNHDA and CDR2 is SQIVND (reference sequence). J was trimmed by 5 bases and V by 6 bases; bases with no gene match: 14. The CDR3 DNA is TGTGCCAGTAGCTCGTCCGGGACTAGCTTCGCCCACGAGCAGTACTTC. Its translation: CASSSSGTSFAHEQYF.

Ten or more counts support this clonotype. The chain couples TRBV28 to TRBJ2-5; 15 bases agree with TRBD2. Trimming at V came to 2 bases and at J to 4 bases, leaving 2 bases not matched to a gene. CDR1 is MDHEN and CDR2 is SYDVKM in the germline V gene. The CDR3 is 16 amino acids. CDR3 coding DNA: TGTGCCAGCAGTTTAGAGGGACTAGCGGGAGGAGAGACCCAGTACTTC. Encoded protein: CASSLEGLAGGETQYF.

This clonotype occurred many times. This chain connects TRBV5-1 to TRBJ1-2; possibly TRBD1 for D (6 bases). CDR3 length: 15 amino acids. Trimming cost V 0 bases and J 8 bases, with 17 bases left between them. CDR1 and CDR2 from the germline V gene are SGHRS and YFSETQ. The CDR3 loop reads CASSLEGHRTVGYTF. CDR3 in DNA: TGCGCCAGCAGCTTGGAGGGACACCGGACGGTCGGCTACACCTTC.

This clonotype has a handful of counts. The gene calls are TRBV18 and TRBJ2-5; TRBD1 agrees at 7 bases. The CDR3 sequence is 16 residues long. The germline V gene encodes CDR1 KGHSH and CDR2 LQKENI. V shed 2 bases, J shed 5 bases, and the junction held 11 bases outside the gene matches. The CDR3 here is CASSPTVGQVQETQYF. The CDR3 region has the DNA TGTGCCAGCTCACCAACCGTCGGACAGGTCCAGGAGACCCAGTACTTC.

This clonotype was detected ten times or more. This chain uses TRBV10-3 with TRBJ1-5; D might be TRBD1 (6 bases). The V gene's germline CDR1 is ENHRY and CDR2 SYGVKD. The V and J ends lost 5 bases and 4 bases respectively, with 12 bases between them. The CDR3 has 14 residues. This chain's CDR3 is CAISKGERNQPQHF. The CDR3, as DNA: TGTGCCATCAGTAAGGGGGAACGGAATCAGCCCCAGCATTTT.

The chain has TRBV12-5 and TRBJ2-3, with 16 bases lining up with TRBD2. Germline lookup yields CDR1 LGHNT and CDR2 FRNRAP. V lost 4 bases and J lost 3; bases outside the gene matches: 7. This CDR3 spans 18 amino acids. CDR3 nucleotides: TGTGCTAGTGGTTCGGGACTAGCGGGAGGGCCCTCGACAGATACGCAGTATTTT. It translates to CASGSGLAGGPSTDTQYF.

V and J are TRBV7-9 and TRBJ1-4; D call uncertain. V lost 1 base and J 3 bases, leaving 6 bases between the germline ends. The CDR3 extends over 14 amino acids. Germline values: CDR1 SEHNR, CDR2 FQNEAQ (reference sequence). DNA of the CDR3: TGTGCCAGCAGCTTAGTAGGATCTAATGAAAAACTGTTTTTT. The encoded protein is CASSLVGSNEKLFF.

The CDR3 nucleotides read TGTGCCAGCAGCCGGACCCTCGAAGGCTACACCTTC. Protein product: CASSRTLEGYTF. V is TRBV2 and J is TRBJ1-2; D unresolved. With 6 bases removed from V and 8 bases from J, the gap between germline ends came to 13 bases. Germline values: CDR1 SNHLY, CDR2 FYNNEI. The CDR3 has 12 residues. Filled out from reference TRBV2 and TRBJ1-2, the complete variable domain reads EPEVTQTPSHQVTQMGQEVILRCVPISNHLYFYWYRQILGQKVEFLVSFYNNEISEKSEIFDDQFSVERPDGSNFTLKIRSTKLEDSAMYFCASSRTLEGYTFGSGTRLTVV.

This sequence joins TRBV5-6 and TRBJ1-6; unclear D gene. Germline CDR1 and CDR2: SGHDT and YYEEEE. This CDR3 has 15 residues. V lost 3 bases and J 1 base, leaving 8 bases between the germline ends. The CDR3 sequence: CASSSGISYNSPLHF. CDR3 DNA: TGTGCCAGCAGCTCCGGAATTTCCTATAATTCACCCCTCCACTTT.

This clonotype was counted a few times. This sequence joins TRBV10-3 and TRBJ2-2; TRBD2 agrees at 11 bases. Germline trimming cut 0 bases from V and 7 bases from J; bases unmatched to any gene: 7. CDR3 length: 17 residues. CDR1 and CDR2 (germline): ENHRY, SYGVKD. CDR3 region: CAISESRTSGRSGELFF. The CDR3 DNA follows: TGTGCCATCAGTGAGTCCCGTACTAGCGGGAGAAGCGGGGAGCTGTTTTTT.

A few counts support this clonotype. The gene calls are TRBV2 and TRBJ2-3; possibly TRBD2 for D (5 bases). V shed 5 bases and J shed 5 bases, with 8 bases lying between them. This CDR3 has 12 amino acids. Germline V lookup: CDR1 SNHLY, CDR2 FYNNEI. The CDR3 spells CASSPAGDTQYF. As DNA, the CDR3 is TGTGCCAGCAGTCCGGCGGGAGATACGCAGTATTTT.

This clonotype was found a few times. Given the absence of the conserved phenylalanine or tryptophan at the CDR3 end, a read error is likely. CDR3 sequence: CASSQIPGQGMRPLHL. The CDR3 DNA reads TGCGCCAGCAGCCAGATACCGGGACAGGGGATGCGACCCCTCCACTTG. This chain connects TRBV4-1 to TRBJ1-6; 10 bases agree with TRBD1. The CDR3 consists of 16 residues. J gave up 12 bases and V 3 bases, and 11 bases lay outside the gene matches. CDR1 and CDR2 (germline): MGHRA, YSYEKL.

The chain recombines TRBV19 with TRBJ1-5; D is ambiguous. CDR3 length: 15 residues. The germline gives CDR1 LNHDA, CDR2 SQIVND (reference sequence). The V and J ends lost 3 bases and 0 bases respectively, with 9 bases between them. The CDR3 DNA reads TGTGCCAGTAGTATCGGTCGTTATAGCAATCAGCCCCAGCATTTT. It yields the protein CASSIGRYSNQPQHF.

This clonotype was observed many times. The chain couples TRBV24-1 to TRBJ1-5, with 7 bases that match TRBD1. The V gene end was trimmed by 4 bases and the J gene end by 0 bases; junction bases not matched to a gene: 5. CDR3 length: 16 amino acids. Germline V gene lookup returns CDR1 KGHDR and CDR2 SFDVKD. For the CDR3, the DNA is TGTGCCACCAGTGAGCCCGACAGGGTTAGCAATCAGCCCCAGCATTTT. This sequence encodes CATSEPDRVSNQPQHF.

Ten or more counts support this clonotype. J is TRBJ2-2 and V is TRBV11-2; D possibly corresponds to TRBD2 (5 bases). There are 15 residues in the CDR3. V gave up 1 base and J gave up 4 bases, with 10 bases separating them. Germline V lookup: CDR1 SGHAT, CDR2 FQNNGV. The CDR3 coding sequence is TGTGCCAGCAGCTTAGGAGGGTCGGGCACCGGGGAGCTGTTTTTT. Residues: CASSLGGSGTGELFF.

This clonotype was found many times. The V gene is TRBV6-9, the J gene TRBJ1-2; D gene uncertain. The CDR3 contains 13 residues. V was pared by 3 bases and J by 5 bases, with 10 bases between. Per germline, CDR1 MNHGY and CDR2 SVAAGI. This CDR3 is CASSYWEGYGYTF. Here the CDR3 DNA reads TGTGCCAGCAGTTACTGGGAAGGTTATGGCTACACCTTC.

This clonotype came up many times. The chain joins TRBV12-3 or TRBV12-4 to TRBJ1-2; D uncertain. The CDR3 has 13 amino acids. V lost 3 bases and J 6 bases, leaving 11 bases between the germline ends. The CDR3 here is CASSFSSEDGYTF. For the CDR3, the DNA is TGTGCCAGCAGTTTCTCGTCGGAAGATGGCTACACCTTC.

This clonotype appeared many times. The V call is TRBV11-2, the J call TRBJ2-7; possibly TRBD1 for D (7 bases). The CDR3 spans 21 residues. Trimming cost V 6 bases and J 4 bases, with 37 bases left between them. The germline CDR1 and CDR2 sequences are SGHAT and FQNNGV. The CDR3 DNA sequence: TGTGCCAGCAGTATTACCCCGCTGACAGGGACTGGGCAAGCGGTGGTGTACGAGCAGTACTTC. It is translated as CASSITPLTGTGQAVVYEQYF.

This chain uses TRBV7-2 with TRBJ2-7; a possible D gene is TRBD2 (6 bases). The CDR3 is 13 amino acids. Germline V gene sequence: CDR1 SGHTA, CDR2 FQGNSA. V gave up 2 bases and J gave up 6 bases, with 11 bases separating them. The CDR3 loop is CASSLSGRSEQYF. The CDR3, as DNA: TGTGCCAGCAGCTTAAGCGGGCGGAGCGAGCAGTACTTC.

As DNA, the CDR3 is TGTGCCAGCAGCACCCACGGGGGGGGACAGTCCTATGGCTACACCTTC. Translation gives CASSTHGGGQSYGYTF. The rearrangement joins TRBV28 to TRBJ1-2, with 7 nucleotides matching TRBD1. The CDR3 consists of 16 residues. Germline V gene data show CDR1 as MDHEN and CDR2 as SYDVKM. The trim removed 6 bases at V and 4 bases at J, leaving 14 bases unmatched.

The rearrangement uses TRBV7-9 and TRBJ1-2; D call uncertain. V was pared by 5 bases and J by 4 bases, with 11 bases between. This CDR3 comprises 13 residues. Germline V gene sequence: CDR1 SEHNR, CDR2 FQNEAQ (reference sequence). The chain's CDR3 is CASSLDWGYGYTF. In DNA form, the CDR3 reads TGTGCCAGCAGCCTCGACTGGGGCTATGGCTACACCTTC.

The rearrangement uses TRBV29-1 and TRBJ1-1; TRBD1 is a possible D gene (5 bases). This CDR3 is 13 amino acids long. Germline V gives CDR1 SQVTM, CDR2 ANQGSEA. Trimming left V 6 bases short and J 0 bases short, with 11 bases between. DNA of the CDR3: TGCAGCGTCGCAGGGAACATGAACACTGAAGCTTTCTTT. Translation gives CSVAGNMNTEAFF.

This clonotype was observed a handful of times. The V and J genes are TRBV19 and TRBJ1-1; the match to TRBD1 covers 10 bases. CDR1 is LNHDA, CDR2 SQIVND, per germline (reference sequence). The CDR3 contains 13 residues. Trimming removed 6 bases from V and 4 bases from J; junction bases left unmatched: 2. CDR3 nucleotide sequence: TGTGCCAGTAGCCGACAGGGGGCCACTGAAGCTTTCTTT. Translation: CASSRQGATEAFF. Filled out from reference TRBV19 and TRBJ1-1, the complete variable domain reads DGGITQSPKYLFRKEGQNVTLSCEQNLNHDAMYWYRQDPGQGLRLIYYSQIVNDFQKGDIAEGYSVSREKKESFPLTVTSAQKNPTAFYLCASSRQGATEAFFGQGTRLTVV.

The rearrangement uses TRBV7-2 and TRBJ2-1; D not certain. The CDR3 spans 14 residues. Per germline, CDR1 SGHTA and CDR2 FQGNSA. The ends were cut back, 5 bases at V and 0 bases at J, with 8 bases in the middle. For the CDR3, the DNA is TGTGCCAGCAGCATACGAAGCTCCTACAATGAGCAGTTCTTC. Translation: CASSIRSSYNEQFF.

This clonotype was picked up a small number of times. The V and J genes are TRBV9 and TRBJ2-1, with 8 bases identical to TRBD1. The CDR3 length is 14 residues. Germline CDR1 reads SGDLS; CDR2 reads YYNGEE. Germline trimming cut 4 bases from V and 8 bases from J; bases unmatched to any gene: 8. CDR3 in DNA: TGTGCCAGCAGCCCCCGACAGGGGTGGGATGAGCAGTTCTTC. Protein sequence: CASSPRQGWDEQFF.

This clonotype was seen more than once but under ten times. V gene TRBV27 combines with J gene TRBJ2-7; the match to TRBD2 covers 11 bases. Germline loops: CDR1 MNHEY, CDR2 SMNVEV (reference sequence). CDR3 length: 15 residues. Losses at the gene ends were 4 bases for V and 4 bases for J; bases not matched to a gene: 6. The CDR3, as DNA: TGTGCCAGCAGTTATACTAGCGGGAGCGCTTACGAGCAGTACTTC. Residues: CASSYTSGSAYEQYF.

This clonotype was recorded a few times. The chain links TRBV6-2 or TRBV6-3 to TRBJ2-2; D is uncertain. From germline, CDR1 is MNHEY and CDR2 SVGEGT. Trimming shortened V by 4 bases and J by 2 bases, and 20 bases separated the two germline ends. The CDR3 length is 18 residues. As DNA, the CDR3 is TGTGCCAGCAGTTCACCAGCCAACTCCCTATTAAACACCGGGGAGCTGTTTTTT. As protein: CASSSPANSLLNTGELFF.